Listed below are T cell receptor beta chains from one sample, sequenced in a study of Graves' ophthalmopathy and Graves' hyperthyroidism. Via MiXCR, TCRdb re-called the multiplex PCR reads, giving one row per CDR3 protein. The data show over 650,000 distinct CDR3 sequences, about 38% seen once. Input material: peripheral blood. The receptors originated from an adult man with Graves' ophthalmopathy. Each CDR3 is given without its conserved first and last residue. Each record gives: V gene, J gene, clone size, CDR3 protein. Where a row states a size, it is once, few, many or the class of an expanded clone; other rows omit it.

>TRBV11-2|TRBJ2-6|-
ASSLGSGGYVLT
>TRBV20-1|TRBJ2-7|many
SAKGRSYEQY
>TRBV10-3|TRBJ1-6|-
ATRGTGGDPLH
>TRBV25-1|TRBJ2-5|-
ASNSVRGVTETQY
>TRBV7-9|TRBJ2-3|-
ASRGGRVTDTQY
>TRBV4-3|TRBJ1-5|few
ASSGVFSPNQPQH
>TRBV19|TRBJ2-2|many
ASSDWAANTGELF
>TRBV7-2|TRBJ1-4|-
AWSPEGSEKLF
>TRBV4-1|TRBJ1-1|many
ASSQDRGGVAEAF
>TRBV20-1|TRBJ2-7|many
SASTSYEQY
>TRBV20-1|TRBJ2-1|-
SAREASRPSYNEQF
>TRBV10-3|TRBJ2-7|-
ARAGAAYEQY
>TRBV6-6|TRBJ2-5|many
ASSYSYETQY
>TRBV5-6|TRBJ1-1|many
ASSVGGGNTEAF
>TRBV19|TRBJ2-2|-
ASRGGQTSTGELF
>TRBV7-9|TRBJ2-5|many
ASSLGPETQY
>TRBV7-8|TRBJ1-2|many
ASSLGQGDYGYT